The 27 T cell receptor beta chains in this list originate from one sample, sequenced in a study of shared clonotypes between healthy human individuals. Sequencing was performed with immunoSEQ multiplex PCR; in TCRdb, only in-frame clones are kept and a portion is missing. This table has about 1 million clones, approximately 80% appearing once. Sequenced: memory CD4+ T cells from PBMCs. The subset: CD45RA-negative fraction. The origin of the receptors is a man aged 18 to 29 in good health. Some clones in this sample may be carry-over from other donors' samples.

The table lists this clone with a few counts. CDR3 nucleotides: TGTGCCAGCAGCTTACCTCTAGCGGTGGGCGGGGAGCTGTTTTTT. Amino acid sequence: CASSLPLAVGGELFF. This rearrangement joins TRBV5-4 to TRBJ2-2, with 7 bases aligning to TRBD2. V shed 2 bases, J shed 7 bases, and the junction held 8 bases outside the gene matches. Germline V gene sequence: CDR1 SGHNT, CDR2 YYREEE (reference sequence). The CDR3 spans 15 residues.

This sequence joins TRBV5-1 and TRBJ1-2; 7 nucleotides align to TRBD1. The CDR3 covers 13 residues. From germline, CDR1 is SGHRS and CDR2 YFSETQ. V was clipped by 7 bases and J by 8 bases; unmatched bases: 11. DNA for the CDR3: TGCGCCAGCTCCTTCGAGGGGGCGGAGGGCTACACCTTC. Its translation is CASSFEGAEGYTF. The full variable domain, in which reference TRBV5-1 and TRBJ1-2 provide the parts outside the CDR3, is KAGVTQTPRYLIKTRGQQVTLSCSPISGHRSVSWYQQTPGQGLQFLFEYFSETQRNKGNFPGRFSGRQFSNSRSEMNVSTLELGDSALYLCASSFEGAEGYTFGSGTRLTVV.

This clone occurred a few times. The chain employs TRBV7-2 and TRBJ1-5; a weak D match, TRBD1 (6 bases). V was trimmed by 3 bases and J by 9 bases, leaving 12 bases between them. CDR3 length: 13 amino acids. The germline V gene encodes CDR1 SGHTA and CDR2 FQGNSA. The CDR3 spells CASSLQGNSPQHF. The CDR3 nucleotides are TGTGCCAGCAGCTTGCAGGGGAATTCGCCCCAGCATTTT. The full variable domain, with the rest looked up from reference TRBV7-2 and TRBJ1-5, is GAGVSQSPSNKVTEKGKDVELRCDPISGHTALYWYRQSLGQGLEFLIYFQGNSAPDKSGLPSDRFSAERTGGSVSTLTIQRTQQEDSAVYLCASSLQGNSPQHFGDGTRLSIL.

The chain combines TRBV7-2 with TRBJ2-3; 10 nucleotides align to TRBD2. This CDR3 has 16 amino acids. The ends lost 6 bases at V and 3 bases at J; junction bases unmatched: 9. Germline V lookup: CDR1 SGHTA, CDR2 FQGNSA. CDR3: CASRRPSGSWTDTQYF. For the CDR3, the DNA is TGTGCCAGCAGACGACCTAGCGGGAGTTGGACAGATACGCAGTATTTT.

The CDR3 protein is CASTRTGADYGYTF. Here the CDR3 DNA reads TGTGCCAGCACGCGGACAGGGGCAGACTATGGCTACACCTTC. J is TRBJ1-2 and V is TRBV27; 9 bases fit TRBD1. The germline V gene encodes CDR1 MNHEY and CDR2 SMNVEV (reference sequence). CDR3 length equals 14 residues. J was trimmed by 3 bases and V by 7 bases; bases with no gene match: 6.

This chain links TRBV5-6 with TRBJ2-5; TRBD2 is a possible D gene (5 bases). Germline V gene sequence: CDR1 SGHDT, CDR2 YYEEEE. V was clipped by 4 bases and J by 5 bases, with 12 bases between them. The length of the CDR3 is 13 residues. CDR3 loop: CASSPGKGETQYF. The DNA for the CDR3 is TGTGCCAGCAGCCCCGGGAAAGGGGAGACCCAGTACTTC.

The CDR3 DNA reads as TGTGCCAGCAGTTTATCCCCGGTATACACAGATACGCAGTATTTT. It yields the protein CASSLSPVYTDTQYF. The rearrangement joins TRBV27 to TRBJ2-3, with D unclear. Between the trimmed V and J ends, which lost 0 bases and 2 bases, there was a span of 9 bases. Germline CDR1 is MNHEY and CDR2 is SMNVEV (reference sequence). The CDR3 consists of 15 residues.

The genes are TRBV2 and TRBJ2-3; TRBD2 matches 10 bases. J lost 4 bases, V lost 8 bases, and 12 bases had no gene match. CDR3 length equals 16 residues. CDR1 SNHLY and CDR2 FYNNEI come from the germline V gene. CDR3 in DNA: TGTGCCAGCTCCCCAAGGGCTAGCGGGGGCCCAGATACGCAGTATTTT. This codes for CASSPRASGGPDTQYF. The complete variable domain, with remaining parts taken from reference TRBV2 and TRBJ2-3, reads EPEVTQTPSHQVTQMGQEVILRCVPISNHLYFYWYRQILGQKVEFLVSFYNNEISEKSEIFDDQFSVERPDGSNFTLKIRSTKLEDSAMYFCASSPRASGGPDTQYFGPGTRLTVL.

The chain carries TRBV6-1 and TRBJ1-1, with D unresolved. Trimming left V 9 bases short and J 1 base short, with 18 bases between. Germline V gene lookup returns CDR1 MNHNS and CDR2 SASEGT. This CDR3 region has 15 residues. The CDR3 DNA follows: TGTGCCAGTACGACTTATGGCAGCCAGAACACTGAAGCTTTCTTT. It specifies CASTTYGSQNTEAFF.

The chain employs TRBV5-6 and TRBJ2-1; D may correspond to TRBD1 or TRBD2 (5 bases each). Germline V CDR1 and CDR2: SGHDT, YYEEEE. With 0 bases removed from V and 15 bases from J, the gap between germline ends came to 13 bases. CDR3 length equals 12 residues. In DNA form, the CDR3 reads TGTGCCAGCAGCTTGGATTTCGGGACCGGGTTCTTC. Translated, it gives CASSLDFGTGFF.

The V and J genes are TRBV2 and TRBJ2-7; possible D gene TRBD1, 6 bases. Germline assignment: CDR1 SNHLY and CDR2 FYNNEI. This CDR3 has 12 amino acids. Trimming stripped 1 base from V and 11 bases from J, with 12 bases between. The CDR3 bases are TGTGCCAGCAGTGAAGACCAGGGGTTGGAGTACTTC. Residues: CASSEDQGLEYF.

This rearrangement joins TRBV2 to TRBJ2-5, with D uncertain. Trimming left V 2 bases short and J 8 bases short, with 18 bases between. Germline assignment: CDR1 SNHLY and CDR2 FYNNEI. CDR3 length: 15 amino acids. Written as DNA, the CDR3 is TGTGCCAGCAGTGAATTCGGTCCTTCCGGAGTCACCCAGTACTTC. Translating gives CASSEFGPSGVTQYF.

The chain couples TRBV25-1 to TRBJ2-5; 7 bases agree with TRBD2. Germline V lookup: CDR1 MGHDK, CDR2 SYGVNS. The CDR3 contains 13 residues. The J segment lost 5 bases and the V segment lost 2 bases, leaving 2 bases of the junction unmatched. The chain's CDR3 is CASSEVGGETQYF. Written as DNA, the CDR3 is TGTGCCAGCAGTGAAGTCGGGGGGGAGACCCAGTACTTC.

J is TRBJ2-4 and V is TRBV5-5; 11 bases agree with TRBD1. This CDR3 region has 18 residues. CDR1 is SGHKS and CDR2 is YYEKEE in the germline V gene (reference sequence). J lost 7 bases, V lost 5 bases, and 17 bases had no gene match. The CDR3 coding sequence is TGTGCCAGCAGTTCCACTAACCGGGACAGGGGGGCGTTCAACATTCAGTACTTC. Residues: CASSSTNRDRGAFNIQYF.

This clone showed up just a few times. The chain couples TRBV2 to TRBJ2-5; perhaps TRBD1 as D (5 bases). Germline V gene data show CDR1 as SNHLY and CDR2 as FYNNEI. The ends were cut back, 7 bases at V and 1 base at J, with 13 bases in the middle. This CDR3 has 14 residues. CDR3 amino acids: CASKEGRGQETQYF. In nucleotides, the CDR3 is TGTGCCAGCAAGGAAGGAAGGGGCCAAGAGACCCAGTACTTC.

The gene calls are TRBV9 and TRBJ2-3; D call uncertain. V gave up 3 bases and J gave up 0 bases, with 11 bases separating them. This CDR3 region has 15 residues. From germline, CDR1 is SGDLS and CDR2 YYNGEE. The CDR3 reads CASSAGSTSTDTQYF. The CDR3 DNA follows: TGTGCCAGCAGCGCAGGCAGTACTAGCACAGATACGCAGTATTTT.

The V and J genes are TRBV28 and TRBJ1-4; TRBD1 is a possible D gene (5 bases). The CDR3 contains 15 residues. Trimming took off 5 bases at V and 3 bases at J, with 13 bases between the two ends. Germline V CDR1 and CDR2: MDHEN, SYDVKM. The CDR3 is CASSPLGRANEKLFF. In DNA, the CDR3 is TGTGCCAGCAGTCCATTGGGACGGGCTAATGAAAAACTGTTTTTT.

CDR3: CASRMTSSDTQYF. In DNA, the CDR3 is TGTGCCAGCAGAATGACTAGCTCGGATACGCAGTATTTT. This chain uses TRBV5-4 with TRBJ2-3, with TRBD2 matching over 7 bases. V lost 5 bases and J lost 6; bases outside the gene matches: 6. The CDR3 totals 13 residues. Germline CDR1 and CDR2: SGHNT and YYREEE (reference sequence).

The chain links TRBV5-5 to TRBJ2-5, with 8 bases aligning to TRBD1. The CDR3 is 14 residues long. V shed 1 base, J shed 2 bases, and the junction held 1 base outside the gene matches. Looked up from germline, CDR1 is SGHKS and CDR2 is YYEKEE (reference sequence). The CDR3 loop is CASSLWTGQETQYF. DNA of the CDR3: TGTGCCAGCAGCTTGTGGACAGGGCAAGAGACCCAGTACTTC.

The chain links TRBV14 to TRBJ2-7, with D tentatively TRBD2 (5 bases). This CDR3 is built from 15 residues. Between the trimmed V and J ends, which lost 8 bases and 8 bases, there was a span of 25 bases. Looked up from germline, CDR1 is SGHDN and CDR2 is FVKESK. CDR3 DNA: TGTGCCAGCGGCCCCTGGGGAGAAGTCCCTAGCAAGCAGTACTTC. Translating gives CASGPWGEVPSKQYF. The full variable domain, rest sourced from reference TRBV14 and TRBJ2-7, is EAGVTQFPSHSVIEKGQTVTLRCDPISGHDNLYWYRRVMGKEIKFLLHFVKESKQDESGMPNNRFLAERTGGTYSTLKVQPAELEDSGVYFCASGPWGEVPSKQYFGPGTRLTVT.

This chain's CDR3 is CASKGYNEQFF. The CDR3 bases are TGTGCCAGCAAAGGGTACAATGAGCAGTTCTTC. The J gene is TRBJ2-1, the V gene TRBV6-5; D is undetermined. The CDR3 extends over 11 amino acids. Germline assignment: CDR1 MNHEY and CDR2 SVGAGI. Trimming pared 7 bases from V and 4 bases from J, leaving 5 bases between.

The rearrangement uses TRBV5-1 and TRBJ1-2; 11 bases are shared with TRBD1. Trimming cost V 3 bases and J 7 bases; bases outside gene matches: 2. Germline CDR1 SGHRS, CDR2 YFSETQ. There are 13 residues in the CDR3. The CDR3 loop is CASSSDRGLGYTF. CDR3 DNA sequence: TGCGCCAGCAGCTCGGACAGGGGGCTTGGCTACACCTTC.

The chain carries TRBV6-1 and TRBJ2-5; D unclear. The CDR3 has 14 amino acids. Deletions cut 4 bases from V and 1 base from J, with 10 bases between. Germline CDR1 MNHNS, CDR2 SASEGT. DNA of the CDR3: TGTGCCAGCAGTGGAAGGCGAATCCAAGAGACCCAGTACTTC. Translation: CASSGRRIQETQYF.

The chain joins TRBV5-4 to TRBJ1-2; TRBD1 aligns across 8 bases. CDR1 is SGHNT, CDR2 YYREEE, per germline (reference sequence). V shed 1 base, J shed 7 bases, and the junction held 6 bases outside the gene matches. The CDR3 consists of 14 residues. The CDR3 bases are TGTGCCAGCAGCTTGTTTGTTACAGGGGGTGGCTACACCTTC. Translated, it gives CASSLFVTGGGYTF.

This clone was seen only a few times. The gene calls are TRBV18 and TRBJ2-2; 10 nucleotides align to TRBD2. V trimming: 2 bases; J trimming: 1 base; junction bases outside the gene matches: 4. Germline V gene sequence: CDR1 KGHSH, CDR2 LQKENI. The length of the CDR3 is 17 residues. The CDR3 region is CASSPVRTSGNTGELFF. The DNA for the CDR3 is TGTGCCAGCTCACCAGTCCGGACTAGCGGGAACACCGGGGAGCTGTTTTTT.

For this clone: One junction end disagrees with the germline gene, perhaps due to a read error. Other nucleotide sequences from this sample produce the same CDR3. The chain has TRBV6-6 and TRBJ2-7; a possible D gene is TRBD2 (6 bases). CDR3 length: 15 amino acids. Looked up from germline, CDR1 is MNHNY and CDR2 is SVGAGI (reference sequence). The CDR3 here is CASRQRLVKNYEQYF. Written as DNA, the CDR3 is TGTGCCAGCAGACAAAGACTAGTTAAAAACTACGAGCAGTATTTC.

The chain is built from TRBV4-2 and TRBJ1-2, with a tentative D call TRBD1 (5 bases). CDR1 and CDR2 from the germline V gene are LGHNA and YNFKEQ. V lost 3 bases to trimming and J lost 7 bases, with 18 bases between them. CDR3 length equals 15 residues. The DNA for the CDR3 is TGTGCCAGCAGCCAGAGAAGGGGAGGCGTAACTGGCTACACCTTC. Translated: CASSQRRGGVTGYTF.